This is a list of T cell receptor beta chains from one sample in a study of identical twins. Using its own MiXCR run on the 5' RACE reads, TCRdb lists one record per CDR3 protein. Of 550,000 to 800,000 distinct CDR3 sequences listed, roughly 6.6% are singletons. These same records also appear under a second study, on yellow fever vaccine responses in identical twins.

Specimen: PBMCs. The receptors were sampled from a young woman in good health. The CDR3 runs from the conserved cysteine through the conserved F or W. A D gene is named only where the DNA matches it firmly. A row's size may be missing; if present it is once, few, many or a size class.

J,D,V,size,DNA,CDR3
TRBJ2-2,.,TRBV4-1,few,TGCGCCAGCAGCCAAGATATTTGGGGTCGGACAACTACGAACACCGGGGAGCTGTTTTTT,CASSQDIWGRTTTNTGELFF
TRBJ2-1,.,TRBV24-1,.,TGTGCCACCAGTGATCCAGGAACAGGGAACAATGAGCAGTTCTTC,CATSDPGTGNNEQFF
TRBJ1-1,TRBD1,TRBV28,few,TGTGCCAGCAGACTACTTTCGGGGACAGATAAGGAGATCTTT,CASRLLSGTDKEIF
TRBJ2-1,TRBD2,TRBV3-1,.,TGTGCCAGCAGCCCTACTAGCGGGGGGTTCGATAGGGGGAATGAGCAGTTCTTC,CASSPTSGGFDRGNEQFF
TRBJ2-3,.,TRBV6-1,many,TGTGCCAGCAGTAGGGCAGGTAGCACAGATACGCAGTATTTT,CASSRAGSTDTQYF
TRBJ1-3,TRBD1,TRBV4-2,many,TGTGCCAGCAGTCGGGACAGGGGAACTGGAAACACCATATATTTT,CASSRDRGTGNTIYF
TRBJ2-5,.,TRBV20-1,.,TGCAGTGCTAGATGGGGCAGGGAAGAGACCCAGTACTTC,CSARWGREETQYF
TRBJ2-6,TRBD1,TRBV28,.,TGTGCCAGCAGTTCAGGACAGGCCTCTGGGGCCAACGTCCTGACTTTC,CASSSGQASGANVLTF
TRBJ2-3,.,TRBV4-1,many,TGCGCCAGCAGCCAAGGTTCCGGACGCACAGATACGCAGTATTTT,CASSQGSGRTDTQYF
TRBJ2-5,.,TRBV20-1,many,TGCAGTGCTAGCAGGATGATGGAGACCCAGTACTTC,CSASRMMETQYF
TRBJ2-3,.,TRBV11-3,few,TGTGCCAGCAGCTTTTACCGGGGTGGAAGCACAGATACGCAGTATTTT,CASSFYRGGSTDTQYF
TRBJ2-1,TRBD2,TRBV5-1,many,TGCGCCAGCAGCCTGGGACTAGCCGACTGGGGTGAGCAGTTCTTC,CASSLGLADWGEQFF
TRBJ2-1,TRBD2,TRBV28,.,TGTGCCAGCAGCGTCCCTAGCGGAGCGAAGGGTGAGCAGTTCTTC,CASSVPSGAKGEQFF
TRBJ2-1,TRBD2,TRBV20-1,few,TGCTGTGCTAGAGGTCTAGCGGGTAAAAGCTCCTACAATGAGCAGTTCTTC,CCARGLAGKSSYNEQFF
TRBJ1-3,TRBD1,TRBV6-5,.,TGTGCCAGCAGTCACGGACAGGGGGCTGACACCATATATTTT,CASSHGQGADTIYF
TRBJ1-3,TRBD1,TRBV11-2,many,TGTGCCAGCAGCAACAGGGGCTCTGGAAACACCATATATTTT,CASSNRGSGNTIYF
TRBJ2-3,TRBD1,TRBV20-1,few,TGCAGTGCTAGAGGGGGGACAGAAAACACAGATACGCAGTATTTT,CSARGGTENTDTQYF
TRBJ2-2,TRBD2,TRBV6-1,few,TGTGCCAGCACCTTCGGGACTACGAACACCGGGGAGCTGTTTTTT,CASTFGTTNTGELFF
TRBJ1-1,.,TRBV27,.,TGTGCCAGCAGCCCAGGGTTCCTGATTAACACTGAAGCTTTCTTT,CASSPGFLINTEAFF
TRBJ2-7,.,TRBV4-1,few,TGCGCCAGCAGCCAATATTCGACCGACTACGAGCAGTACTTC,CASSQYSTDYEQYF